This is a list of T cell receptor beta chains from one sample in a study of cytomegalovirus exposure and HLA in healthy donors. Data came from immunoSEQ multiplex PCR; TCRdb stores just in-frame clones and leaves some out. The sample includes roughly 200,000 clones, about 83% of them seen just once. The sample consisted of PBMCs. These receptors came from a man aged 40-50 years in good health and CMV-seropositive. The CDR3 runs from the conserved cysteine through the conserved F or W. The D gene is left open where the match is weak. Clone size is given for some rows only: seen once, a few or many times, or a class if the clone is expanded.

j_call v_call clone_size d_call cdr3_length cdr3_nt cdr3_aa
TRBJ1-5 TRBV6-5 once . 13 TGTGCCAGCAGGACAGGCTTGAATCAGCCCCAGCATTTT CASRTGLNQPQHF
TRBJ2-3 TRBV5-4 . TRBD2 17 TGTGCCAGCAGCCCCGGGACTAGCGGGAGGAACACAGATACGCAGTATTTT CASSPGTSGRNTDTQYF
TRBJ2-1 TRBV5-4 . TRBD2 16 TGTGCCAGCAGCTTCCGACTAGCGGGAGCGGGGAATGAGCAGTTCTTC CASSFRLAGAGNEQFF
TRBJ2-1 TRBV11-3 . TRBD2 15 TGTGCCAGCAGCCCTAACAGCGGGAGTGTCCATGAGCAGTTCTTC CASSPNSGSVHEQFF
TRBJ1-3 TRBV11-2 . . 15 TGTGCCAGCAGCTTAGAAAACTACTCTGGAAACACCATATATTTT CASSLENYSGNTIYF
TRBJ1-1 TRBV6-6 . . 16 TGTGCCAGCAGCCCTGAACCGGGAGGACCGAACACTGAAGCTTTCTTT CASSPEPGGPNTEAFF
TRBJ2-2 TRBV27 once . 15 TGTGCCAGCAGTTTGGCGACAGTCAACACCGGGGAGCTGTTTTTT CASSLATVNTGELFF
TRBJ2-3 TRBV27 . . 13 TGTGCCAGCAGTTTCCTAGGGGAAGATACGCAGTATTTT CASSFLGEDTQYF
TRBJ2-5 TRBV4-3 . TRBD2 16 TGCGCCAGCAGCCCGGGACTAGCGGGAGGAGGTGAGACCCAGTACTTC CASSPGLAGGGETQYF
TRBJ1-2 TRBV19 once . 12 TGTGCCAGTAGTATAGGGAGTAGAGGCTACACCTTC CASSIGSRGYTF
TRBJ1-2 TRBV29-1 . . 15 TGCAGCGTTGGGCGCCACACAGGAGGGTACTATGGCTACACCTTC CSVGRHTGGYYGYTF
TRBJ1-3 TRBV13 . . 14 TGTGCCAGCAGCCGAGGATTGTCTGGAAACACCATATATTTT CASSRGLSGNTIYF
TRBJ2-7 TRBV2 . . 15 TGTGCCAGCAGTGAGGCAGCTAGGATGGTTCACGAGCAGTACTTC CASSEAARMVHEQYF
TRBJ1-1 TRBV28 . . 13 TGTGCCAGCAGTTTCGCACGAGGCGCTGAAGCTTTCTTT CASSFARGAEAFF
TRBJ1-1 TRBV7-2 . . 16 TGTGCCAGCAGCCAAACCCGCCCAGGGTACAACACTGAAGCTTTCTTT CASSQTRPGYNTEAFF
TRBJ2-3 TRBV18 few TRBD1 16 TGTGCCAGCTCACCTGGGGACAGGGGGCTCGCAGATACGCAGTATTTT CASSPGDRGLADTQYF
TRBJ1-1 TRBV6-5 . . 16 TGTGCCAGCAGTTACTCGAATCGGGTCGGAGACACTGAAGCTTTCTTT CASSYSNRVGDTEAFF
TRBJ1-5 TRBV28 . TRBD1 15 TGTGCCAGCAGTCCCTCAGGGGGATGGGATCAGCCCCAGCATTTT CASSPSGGWDQPQHF
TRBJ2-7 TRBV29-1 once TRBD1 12 TGCAGCGTTGAAGGACAGGGGGGCGAGCAGTACTTC CSVEGQGGEQYF
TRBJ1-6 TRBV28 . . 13 TGTGCCAGCAGAACGGTCTATAATTCACCCCTCCACTTT CASRTVYNSPLHF
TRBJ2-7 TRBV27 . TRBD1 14 TGTGCCAGCAGTTCCACACAGGGGTTGGGGGAGCAGTACTTC CASSSTQGLGEQYF
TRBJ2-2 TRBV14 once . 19 TGTGCCAGCAGCCAAGACTCTCTTACTCAAATTACGAACACCGGGGAGCTGTTTTTT CASSQDSLTQITNTGELFF
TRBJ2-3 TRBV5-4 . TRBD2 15 TGTGCCAGCAGTCTACCGGGACTAGTCCCAGATACGCAGTATTTT CASSLPGLVPDTQYF
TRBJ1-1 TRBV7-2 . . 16 TGTGCCAGCCTCGGTTCGGGAGGCACTCGGGGCACTGAAGCTTTCTTT CASLGSGGTRGTEAFF
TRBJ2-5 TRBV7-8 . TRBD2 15 TGTGCCAGCAGCTTAGGACGGGAGGGAAAAGAGACCCAGTACTTC CASSLGREGKETQYF
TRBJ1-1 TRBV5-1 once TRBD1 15 TGCGCCAGCAGCTTGGGGGACAGGGGCCAGCCTGAAGCTTTCTTT CASSLGDRGQPEAFF
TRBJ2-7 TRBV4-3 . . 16 TGCGCCAGCAGCCAAGAAAGGGTAGCGGTGTCCTACGAGCAGTACTTC CASSQERVAVSYEQYF
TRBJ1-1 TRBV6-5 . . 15 TGTGCCAGCAGTTACTACATAACGTCAGGGGAGGGGGCTTTCTTT CASSYYITSGEGAFF
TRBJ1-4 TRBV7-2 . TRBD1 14 TGTGCCAGCAGTCTGACAGGGTCGGAAAGTATACTGTTTTTT CASSLTGSESILFF
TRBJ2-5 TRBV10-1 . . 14 TGCGCCAGCAGTAGAGGAGACCCCCAAGAGACCCAGTACTTC CASSRGDPQETQYF
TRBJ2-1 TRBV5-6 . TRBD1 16 TGTGCCAGCAGCTTACAGGGGGCCCAAAGGTACAATGAGCAGTTCTTC CASSLQGAQRYNEQFF
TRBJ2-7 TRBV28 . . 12 TGTGCCAGCAGGACAGGAAGCTACGAGCAGTACTTC CASRTGSYEQYF
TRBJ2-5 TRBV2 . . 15 TGTGCCAGCGGGCGGGACGAAATCCTCCAAGAGACCCAGTACTTC CASGRDEILQETQYF
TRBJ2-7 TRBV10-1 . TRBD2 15 TGCGCCAGCAGTGAGGGGTCGGGACTAGCAAACGAGCAGTACTTC CASSEGSGLANEQYF
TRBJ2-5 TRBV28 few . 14 TGTGCCAGCAGTTCCCCCGGGAAGTGGGAGACCCAGTACTTC CASSSPGKWETQYF
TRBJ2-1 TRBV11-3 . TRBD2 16 TGTGCCAGCAGCTTAGATAGCGGGGGACCCTACAATGAGCAGTTCTTC CASSLDSGGPYNEQFF
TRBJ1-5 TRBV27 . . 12 TGTGCCAGCAAGGGCAGGGATCAGCCCCAGCATTTT CASKGRDQPQHF
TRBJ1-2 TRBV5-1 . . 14 TGCGCCAGCAGCTCCGCGGGGGGGGACTATGGCTACACCTTC CASSSAGGDYGYTF
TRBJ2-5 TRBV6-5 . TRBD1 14 TGTGCCAGCAGCTATACAGGGGGCGCGGAGACCCAGTACTTC CASSYTGGAETQYF
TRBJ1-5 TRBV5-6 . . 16 TGTGCCAGCAGCTTGGGGTCTCAGGGGAGCAATCAGCCCCAGCATTTT CASSLGSQGSNQPQHF
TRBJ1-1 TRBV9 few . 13 TGTGCCAGCAGCGTAGGGGGGGACACTGAAGCTTTCTTT CASSVGGDTEAFF
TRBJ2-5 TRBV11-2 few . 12 TGTGCCAGATCGACCGGGGGAGAGACCCAGTACTTC CARSTGGETQYF
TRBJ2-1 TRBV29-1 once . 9 TGCAGCGTCGGTTATGAGCAGTTCTTC CSVGYEQFF
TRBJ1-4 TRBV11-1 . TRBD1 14 TGTGCCAGCAGCCCGACAGGGGCTAATGAAAAACTGTTTTTT CASSPTGANEKLFF
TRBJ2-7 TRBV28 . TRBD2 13 TGTGCCAGCAGTTTACTAGCGGGAGCCGAGCAGTACTTC CASSLLAGAEQYF
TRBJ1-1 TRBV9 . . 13 TGTGCCAGCAGCTCCGGGAACCCAAGCCGGGCTTTCTTT CASSSGNPSRAFF
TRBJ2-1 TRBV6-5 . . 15 TGTGCCAGCAGTTACTCAGGGGTCTCCTACAATGAGCAGTTCTTC CASSYSGVSYNEQFF
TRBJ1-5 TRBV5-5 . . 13 TGTGCCAGCAGCTTGGACGATCAACAACCCCAGCATTTT CASSLDDQQPQHF
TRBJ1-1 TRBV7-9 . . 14 TGTGCCAGCAGCCCCACCCGGGGGGGAACTGAAGCTTTCTTT CASSPTRGGTEAFF
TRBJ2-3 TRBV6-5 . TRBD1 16 TGTGCCAGCAGATACCAGGGGGACAGGGGGCTAGGTACGCAGTATTTT CASRYQGDRGLGTQYF